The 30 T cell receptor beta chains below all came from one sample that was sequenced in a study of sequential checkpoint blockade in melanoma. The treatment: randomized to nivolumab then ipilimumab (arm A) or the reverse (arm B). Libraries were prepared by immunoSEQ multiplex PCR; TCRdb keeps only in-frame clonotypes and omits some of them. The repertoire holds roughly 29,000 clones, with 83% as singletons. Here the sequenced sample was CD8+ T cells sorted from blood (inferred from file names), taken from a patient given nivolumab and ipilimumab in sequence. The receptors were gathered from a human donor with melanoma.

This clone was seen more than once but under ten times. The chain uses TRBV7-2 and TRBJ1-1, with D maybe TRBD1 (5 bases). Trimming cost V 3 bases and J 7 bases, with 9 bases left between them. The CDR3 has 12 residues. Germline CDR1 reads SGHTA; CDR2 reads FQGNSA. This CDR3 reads CASSFGALEAFF. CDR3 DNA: TGTGCCAGCAGCTTTGGGGCCCTTGAAGCTTTCTTT.

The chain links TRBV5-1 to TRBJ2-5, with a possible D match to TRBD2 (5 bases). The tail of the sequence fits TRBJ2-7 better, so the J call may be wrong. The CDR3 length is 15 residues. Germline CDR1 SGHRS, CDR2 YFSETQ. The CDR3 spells CASSLDSTVTYEQYF. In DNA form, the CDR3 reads TGCGCCAGCAGCCTGGACTCAACAGTAACCTACGAGCAGTACTTC.

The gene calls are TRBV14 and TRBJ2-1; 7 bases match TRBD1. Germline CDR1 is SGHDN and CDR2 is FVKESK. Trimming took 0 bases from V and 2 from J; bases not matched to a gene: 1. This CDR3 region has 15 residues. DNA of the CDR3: TGTGCCAGCAGCCAAGAGGGACAGACCTACAATGAGCAGTTCTTC. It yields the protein CASSQEGQTYNEQFF.

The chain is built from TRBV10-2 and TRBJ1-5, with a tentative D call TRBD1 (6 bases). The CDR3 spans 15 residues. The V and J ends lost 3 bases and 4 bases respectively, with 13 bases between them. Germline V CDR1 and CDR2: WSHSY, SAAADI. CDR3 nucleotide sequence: TGCGCCAGCAGTGATTGGGGGCAGCCAAATCAGCCCCAGCATTTT. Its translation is CASSDWGQPNQPQHF.

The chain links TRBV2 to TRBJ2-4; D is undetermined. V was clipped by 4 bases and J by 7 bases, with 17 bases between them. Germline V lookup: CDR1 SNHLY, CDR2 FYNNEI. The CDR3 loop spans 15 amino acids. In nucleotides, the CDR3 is TGTGCCAGCAGTGGTAACGGTATACCGTCGAACATTCAGTACTTC. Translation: CASSGNGIPSNIQYF.

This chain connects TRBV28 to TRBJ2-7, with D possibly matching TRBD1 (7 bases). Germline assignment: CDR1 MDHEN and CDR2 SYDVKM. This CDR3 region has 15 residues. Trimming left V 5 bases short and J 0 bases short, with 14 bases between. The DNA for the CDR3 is TGTGCCAGCAGTGCTACCCAGGGGGGCTCCTACGAGCAGTACTTC. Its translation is CASSATQGGSYEQYF.

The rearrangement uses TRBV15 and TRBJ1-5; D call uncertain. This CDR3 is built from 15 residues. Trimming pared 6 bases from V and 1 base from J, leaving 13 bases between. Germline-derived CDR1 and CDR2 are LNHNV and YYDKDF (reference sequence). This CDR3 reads CATSSRGQSNQPQHF. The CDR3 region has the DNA TGTGCCACCAGTTCCCGAGGGCAAAGCAATCAGCCCCAGCATTTT.

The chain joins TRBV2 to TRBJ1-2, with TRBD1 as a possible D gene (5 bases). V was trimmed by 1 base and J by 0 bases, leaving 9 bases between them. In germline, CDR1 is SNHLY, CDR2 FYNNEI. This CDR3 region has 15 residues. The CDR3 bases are TGTGCCAGCAGTGAAGACAGGTTAGCTAACTATGGCTACACCTTC. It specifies CASSEDRLANYGYTF.

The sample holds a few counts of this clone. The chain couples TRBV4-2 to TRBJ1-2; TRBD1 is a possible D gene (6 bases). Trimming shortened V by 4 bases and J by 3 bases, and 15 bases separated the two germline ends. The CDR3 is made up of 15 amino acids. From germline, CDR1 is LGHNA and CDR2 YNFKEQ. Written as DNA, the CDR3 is TGTGCCAGCAGCCCCCCCGAGAGGGGGTACTATGGCTACACCTTC. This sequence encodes CASSPPERGYYGYTF.

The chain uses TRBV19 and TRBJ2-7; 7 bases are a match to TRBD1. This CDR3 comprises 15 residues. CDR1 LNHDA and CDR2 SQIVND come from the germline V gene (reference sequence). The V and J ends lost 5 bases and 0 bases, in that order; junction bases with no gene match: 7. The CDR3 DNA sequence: TGTGCCAGTAGTTACCGGGACAGTTACTCCTACGAGCAGTACTTC. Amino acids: CASSYRDSYSYEQYF.

The CDR3 DNA sequence: TGTGCCAGCAGCTACGGGACAGGGACGGGCACTGAAGCTTTCTTT. Its protein is CASSYGTGTGTEAFF. V and J are TRBV7-6 and TRBJ1-1; 9 bases are shared with TRBD1. The germline V gene has CDR1 SGHVS and CDR2 FNYEAQ. CDR3 length: 15 residues. The V gene end was trimmed by 4 bases and the J gene end by 4 bases; junction bases not matched to a gene: 7.

DNA of the CDR3: TGTGCCAGCAGCTTGATAGTGACCGGGGAGCTGTTTTTT. Its translation: CASSLIVTGELFF. The gene calls are TRBV5-6 and TRBJ2-2; D is unresolved. CDR1 is SGHDT, CDR2 YYEEEE, per germline. The CDR3 runs to 13 residues. V gave up 1 base and J gave up 5 bases, with 6 bases separating them.

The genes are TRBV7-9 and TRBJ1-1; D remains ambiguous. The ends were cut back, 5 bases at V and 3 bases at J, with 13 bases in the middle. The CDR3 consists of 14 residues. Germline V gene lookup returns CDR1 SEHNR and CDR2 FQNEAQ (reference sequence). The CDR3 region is CASSPRAVDTEAFF. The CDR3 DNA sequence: TGTGCCAGCAGCCCGCGAGCTGTGGACACTGAAGCTTTCTTT.

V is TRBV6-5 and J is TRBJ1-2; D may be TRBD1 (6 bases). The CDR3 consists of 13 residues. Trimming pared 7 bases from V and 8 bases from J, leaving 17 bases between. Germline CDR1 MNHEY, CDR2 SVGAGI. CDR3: CASNLIPGGGYTF. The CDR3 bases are TGTGCCAGCAACCTAATCCCGGGGGGCGGCTACACCTTC.

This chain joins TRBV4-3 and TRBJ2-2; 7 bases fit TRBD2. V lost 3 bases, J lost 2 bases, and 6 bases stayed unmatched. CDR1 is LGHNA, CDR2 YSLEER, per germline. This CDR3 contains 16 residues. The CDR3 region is CASSQGPSGNTGELFF. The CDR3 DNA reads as TGCGCCAGCAGCCAGGGACCTAGCGGTAACACCGGGGAGCTGTTTTTT.

The CDR3 coding sequence is TGTGCCTGGAGCGCTGGGACAGGGGGGTTCGCTGAAGCTTTCTTT. Its translation: CAWSAGTGGFAEAFF. V is TRBV30 and J is TRBJ1-1; TRBD1 matches at 11 bases. CDR1 and CDR2 (germline): GTSNPN, SVGIG (reference sequence). The CDR3 is made up of 15 amino acids. With 3 bases clipped from V and 6 bases from J, the junction kept 9 bases outside the gene matches.

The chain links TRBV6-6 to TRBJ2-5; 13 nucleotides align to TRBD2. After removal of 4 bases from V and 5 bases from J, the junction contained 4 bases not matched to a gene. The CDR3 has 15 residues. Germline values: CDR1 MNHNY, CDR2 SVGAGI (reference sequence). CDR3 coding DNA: TGTGCCAGCAGTTGGACTAGCGGGAGTTTGGAGACCCAGTACTTC. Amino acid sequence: CASSWTSGSLETQYF.

DNA of the CDR3: TGTGCCAGCAGCGCTCGACAGGGGGTAAACAATGAGCAGTTCTTC. Translation gives CASSARQGVNNEQFF. The rearrangement uses TRBV7-8 and TRBJ2-1; 9 positions match TRBD1. Germline lookup yields CDR1 SGHVS and CDR2 FQNEAQ. The CDR3 sequence is 15 residues long. J was trimmed by 5 bases and V by 5 bases; bases with no gene match: 7.

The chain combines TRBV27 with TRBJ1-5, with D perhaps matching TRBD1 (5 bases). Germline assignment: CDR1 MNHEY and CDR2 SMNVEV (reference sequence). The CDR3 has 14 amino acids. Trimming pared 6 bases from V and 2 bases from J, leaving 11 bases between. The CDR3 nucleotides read TGTGCCAGCAGGCAACAGGTTGGCAATCAGCCCCAGCATTTT. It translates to CASRQQVGNQPQHF.

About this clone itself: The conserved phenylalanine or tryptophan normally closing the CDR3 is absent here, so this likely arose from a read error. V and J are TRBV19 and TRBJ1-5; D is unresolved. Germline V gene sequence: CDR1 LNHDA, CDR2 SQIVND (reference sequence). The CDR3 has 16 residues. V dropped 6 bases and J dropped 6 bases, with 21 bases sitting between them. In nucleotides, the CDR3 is TGTGCCAGTAGCTACACGAGGGAGCTGATGAGTCAGCCCCAGCATCTT. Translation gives CASSYTRELMSQPQHL.

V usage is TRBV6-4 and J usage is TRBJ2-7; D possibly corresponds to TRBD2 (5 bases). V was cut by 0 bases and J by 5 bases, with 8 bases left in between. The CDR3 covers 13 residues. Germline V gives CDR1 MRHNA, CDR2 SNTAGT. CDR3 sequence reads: CASSDSLGNEQYF. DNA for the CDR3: TGTGCCAGCAGTGACTCCCTCGGGAACGAGCAGTACTTC.

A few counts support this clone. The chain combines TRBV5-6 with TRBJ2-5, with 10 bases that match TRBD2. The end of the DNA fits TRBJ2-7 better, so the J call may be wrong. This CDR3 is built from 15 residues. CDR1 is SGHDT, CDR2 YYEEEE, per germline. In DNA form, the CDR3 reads TGTGCCAGCAGCTTTGTACTAGCGGGAACCTACGAGCAGTACTTC. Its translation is CASSFVLAGTYEQYF.

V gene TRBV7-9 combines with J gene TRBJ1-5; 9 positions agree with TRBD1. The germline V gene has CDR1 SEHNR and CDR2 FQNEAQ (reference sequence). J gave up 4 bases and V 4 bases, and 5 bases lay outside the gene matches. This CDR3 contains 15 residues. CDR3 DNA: TGTGCCAGCAGCTACGGAGGGACAGGGAATCAGCCCCAGCATTTT. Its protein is CASSYGGTGNQPQHF.

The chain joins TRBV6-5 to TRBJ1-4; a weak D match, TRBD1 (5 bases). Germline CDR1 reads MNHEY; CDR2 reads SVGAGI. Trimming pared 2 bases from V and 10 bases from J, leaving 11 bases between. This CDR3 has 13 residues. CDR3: CASSYTSGGKLFF. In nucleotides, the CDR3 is TGTGCCAGCAGTTACACCTCGGGGGGAAAACTGTTTTTT.

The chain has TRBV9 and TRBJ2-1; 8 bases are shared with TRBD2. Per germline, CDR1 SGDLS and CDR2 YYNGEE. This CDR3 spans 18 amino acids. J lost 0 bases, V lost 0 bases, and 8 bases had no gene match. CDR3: CASSVVRGGASSYNEQFF. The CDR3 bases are TGTGCCAGCAGCGTAGTTCGGGGGGGTGCGAGCTCCTACAATGAGCAGTTCTTC.

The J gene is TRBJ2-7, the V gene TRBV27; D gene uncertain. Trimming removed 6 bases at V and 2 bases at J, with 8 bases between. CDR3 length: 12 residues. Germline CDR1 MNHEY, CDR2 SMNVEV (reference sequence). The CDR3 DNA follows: TGTGCCAGCAGCAGTGGGCCCTACGAGCAGTACTTC. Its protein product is CASSSGPYEQYF.

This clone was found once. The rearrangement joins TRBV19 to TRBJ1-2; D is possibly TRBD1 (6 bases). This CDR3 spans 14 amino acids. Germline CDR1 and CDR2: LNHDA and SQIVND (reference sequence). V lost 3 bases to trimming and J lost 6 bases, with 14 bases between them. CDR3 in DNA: TGTGCCAGTAGTATTAGGAGAGGGGGTCATGGCTACACCTTC. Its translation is CASSIRRGGHGYTF.

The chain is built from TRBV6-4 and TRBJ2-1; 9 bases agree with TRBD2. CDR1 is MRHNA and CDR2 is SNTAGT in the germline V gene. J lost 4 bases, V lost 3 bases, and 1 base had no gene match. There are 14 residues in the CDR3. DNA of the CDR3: TGTGCCAGCAGTGAAGCGGGAGGATACAATGAGCAGTTCTTC. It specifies CASSEAGGYNEQFF.

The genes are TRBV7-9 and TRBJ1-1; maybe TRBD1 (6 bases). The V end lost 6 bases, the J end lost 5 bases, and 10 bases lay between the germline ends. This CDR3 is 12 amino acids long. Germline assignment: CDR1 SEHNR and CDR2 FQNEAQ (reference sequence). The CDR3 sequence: CASRAGATEAFF. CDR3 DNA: TGTGCCAGCAGGGCAGGGGCTACTGAAGCTTTCTTT.

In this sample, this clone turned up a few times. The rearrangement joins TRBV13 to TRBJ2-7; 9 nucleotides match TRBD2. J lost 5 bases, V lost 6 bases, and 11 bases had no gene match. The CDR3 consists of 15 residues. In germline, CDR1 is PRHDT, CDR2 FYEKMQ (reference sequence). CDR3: CASSDGGRAHHEQYF. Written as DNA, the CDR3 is TGTGCCAGCAGTGATGGCGGGAGGGCCCACCACGAGCAGTACTTC.